This T cell receptor (beta chain) was identified during a study of blood T cell repertoires in COVID-19. Study-wide background: The samples span acute and convalescent COVID-19 from the United States, Italy and Spain. Sample material is recorded as cDNA or gDNA derived from T cells, B-cell-depleted T cells, or PBMCs.

This CDR3 is built from 16 residues. Germline values: CDR1 MGHRA, CDR2 YSYEKL. The V gene end was trimmed by 1 base and the J gene end by 8 bases; junction bases not matched to a gene: 9. Original handling: Using reference gene primer amplification, nucleated cell counts were estimated. The repertoire was sequenced with immunoSEQ multiplex PCR; TCRdb's copy has only in-frame clones and lacks some. V and J calls and clone size follow that table, whereas D and trimming were derived from the DNA. The data contain some 180,000 clones, approximately 80% of them singletons. Seattle patients were enrolled while actively infected and followed longitudinally.

Sequenced: peripheral blood. The chain combines TRBV4-1 with TRBJ2-1; 9 bases are a match to TRBD2. This receptor was taken from a woman aged 40 to 50 with COVID-19, enrolled during active disease. This CDR3 is CASSQVLAGGFHEQFF. The DNA of the CDR3 is TGCGCCAGCAGCCAAGTTCTCGCGGGGGGGTTCCATGAGCAGTTCTTC.